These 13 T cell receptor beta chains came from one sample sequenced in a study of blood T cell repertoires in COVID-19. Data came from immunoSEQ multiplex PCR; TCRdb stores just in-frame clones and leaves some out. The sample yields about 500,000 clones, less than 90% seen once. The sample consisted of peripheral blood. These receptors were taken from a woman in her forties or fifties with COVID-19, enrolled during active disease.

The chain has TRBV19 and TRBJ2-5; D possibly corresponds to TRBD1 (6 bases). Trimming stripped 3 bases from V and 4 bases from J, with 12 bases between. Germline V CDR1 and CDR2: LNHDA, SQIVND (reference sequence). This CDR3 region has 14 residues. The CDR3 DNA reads TGTGCCAGTAGTATGATGGGGGCCGGAGAGACCCAGTACTTC. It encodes CASSMMGAGETQYF.

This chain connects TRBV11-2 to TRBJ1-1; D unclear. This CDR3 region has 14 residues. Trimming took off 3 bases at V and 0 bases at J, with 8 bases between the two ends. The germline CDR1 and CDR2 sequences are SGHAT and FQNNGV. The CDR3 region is CASSFGLMNTEAFF. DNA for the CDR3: TGTGCCAGCAGCTTCGGACTCATGAACACTGAAGCTTTCTTT.

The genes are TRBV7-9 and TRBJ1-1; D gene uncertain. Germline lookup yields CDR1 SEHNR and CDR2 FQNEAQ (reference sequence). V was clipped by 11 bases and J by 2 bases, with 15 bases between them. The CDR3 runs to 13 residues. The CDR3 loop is CAGMTGFNTEAFF. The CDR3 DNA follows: TGTGCCGGAATGACTGGGTTCAACACTGAAGCTTTCTTT.

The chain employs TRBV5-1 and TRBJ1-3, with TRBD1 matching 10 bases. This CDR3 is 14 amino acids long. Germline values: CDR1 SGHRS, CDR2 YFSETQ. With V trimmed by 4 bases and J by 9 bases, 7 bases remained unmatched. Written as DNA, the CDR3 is TGCGCCAGCAGCCCGGGACAGGGGATCGGCACCATATATTTT. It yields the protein CASSPGQGIGTIYF.

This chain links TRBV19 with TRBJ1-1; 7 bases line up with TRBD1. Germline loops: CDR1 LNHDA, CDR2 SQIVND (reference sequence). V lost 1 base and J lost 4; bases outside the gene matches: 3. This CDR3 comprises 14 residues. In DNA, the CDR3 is TGTGCCAGTAGTATAGGGGCAGGGGGCACTGAAGCTTTCTTT. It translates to CASSIGAGGTEAFF.

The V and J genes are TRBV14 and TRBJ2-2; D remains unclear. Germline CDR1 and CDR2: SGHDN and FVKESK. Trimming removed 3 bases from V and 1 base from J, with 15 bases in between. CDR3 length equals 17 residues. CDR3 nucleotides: TGTGCCAGCAGCCAGGTTCATGCCGGTGAGAACACCGGGGAGCTGTTTTTT. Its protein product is CASSQVHAGENTGELFF.

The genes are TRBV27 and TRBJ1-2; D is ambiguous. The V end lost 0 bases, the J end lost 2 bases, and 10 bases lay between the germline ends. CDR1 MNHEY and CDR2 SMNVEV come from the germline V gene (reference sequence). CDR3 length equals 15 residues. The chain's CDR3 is CASSLSFTLNYGYTF. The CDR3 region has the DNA TGTGCCAGCAGTTTATCATTTACTCTCAACTATGGCTACACCTTC.

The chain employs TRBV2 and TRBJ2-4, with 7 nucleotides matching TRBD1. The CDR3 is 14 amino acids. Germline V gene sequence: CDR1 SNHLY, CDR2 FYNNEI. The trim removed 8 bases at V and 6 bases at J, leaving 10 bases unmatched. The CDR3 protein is CASATGAQINIQYF. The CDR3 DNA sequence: TGTGCCAGCGCTACAGGGGCCCAGATAAACATTCAGTACTTC.

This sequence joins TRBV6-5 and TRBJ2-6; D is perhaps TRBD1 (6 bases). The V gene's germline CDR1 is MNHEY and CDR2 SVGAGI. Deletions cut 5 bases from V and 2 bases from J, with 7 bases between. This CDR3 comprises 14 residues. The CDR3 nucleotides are TGTGCCAGCAGTCGGACAGCTGGGGCCAACGTCCTGACTTTC. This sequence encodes CASSRTAGANVLTF.

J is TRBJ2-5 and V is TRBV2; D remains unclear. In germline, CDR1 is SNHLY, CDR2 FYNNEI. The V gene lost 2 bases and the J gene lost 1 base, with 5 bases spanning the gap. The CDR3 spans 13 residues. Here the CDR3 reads CASSETRQETQYF. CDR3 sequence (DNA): TGTGCCAGCAGTGAAACACGCCAAGAGACCCAGTACTTC.

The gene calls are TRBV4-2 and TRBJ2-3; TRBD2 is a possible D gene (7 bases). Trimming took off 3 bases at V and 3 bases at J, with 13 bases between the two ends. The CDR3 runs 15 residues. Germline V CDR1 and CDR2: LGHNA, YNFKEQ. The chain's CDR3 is CASSQRGGPTDTQYF. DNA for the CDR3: TGTGCCAGCAGCCAGAGGGGGGGGCCGACAGATACGCAGTATTTT.

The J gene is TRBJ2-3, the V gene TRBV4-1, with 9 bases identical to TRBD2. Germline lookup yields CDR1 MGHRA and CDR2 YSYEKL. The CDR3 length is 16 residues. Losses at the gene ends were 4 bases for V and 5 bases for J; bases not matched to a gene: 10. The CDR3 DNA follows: TGCGCCAGCAGCCGAACCGGGACTAGCATGGGAGATACGCAGTATTTT. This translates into CASSRTGTSMGDTQYF.

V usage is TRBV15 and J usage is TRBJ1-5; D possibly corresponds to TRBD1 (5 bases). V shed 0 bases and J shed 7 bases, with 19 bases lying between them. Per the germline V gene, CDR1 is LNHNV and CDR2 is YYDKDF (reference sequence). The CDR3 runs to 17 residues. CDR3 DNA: TGTGCCACCAGCAGAGATCCACGCACAGGCTCCAACCAGCCCCAGCATTTT. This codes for CATSRDPRTGSNQPQHF.